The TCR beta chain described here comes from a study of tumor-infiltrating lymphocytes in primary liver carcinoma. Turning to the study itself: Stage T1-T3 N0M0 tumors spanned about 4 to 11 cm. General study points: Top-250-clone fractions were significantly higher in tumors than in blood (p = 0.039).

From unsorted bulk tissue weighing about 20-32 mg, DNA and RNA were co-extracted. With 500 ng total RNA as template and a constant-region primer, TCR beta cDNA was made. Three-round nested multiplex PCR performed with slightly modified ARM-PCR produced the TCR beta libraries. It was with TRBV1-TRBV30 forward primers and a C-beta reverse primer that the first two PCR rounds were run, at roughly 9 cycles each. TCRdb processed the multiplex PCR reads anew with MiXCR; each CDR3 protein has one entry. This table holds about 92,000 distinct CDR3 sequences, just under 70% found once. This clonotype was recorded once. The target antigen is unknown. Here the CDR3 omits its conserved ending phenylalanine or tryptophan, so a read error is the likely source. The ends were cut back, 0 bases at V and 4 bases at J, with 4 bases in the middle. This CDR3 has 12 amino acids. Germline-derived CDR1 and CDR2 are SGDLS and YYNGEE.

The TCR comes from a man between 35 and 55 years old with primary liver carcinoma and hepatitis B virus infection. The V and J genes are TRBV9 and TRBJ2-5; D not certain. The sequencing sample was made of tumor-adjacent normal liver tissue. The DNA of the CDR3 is TGTGCCAGCAGCGTAGGTGGAGAGACCCAGTACTCC. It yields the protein CASSVGGETQYS.